This paragraph covers one TCR beta chain sequence. Its antigen is unknown. The input lacks base qualities; no much larger clone sits a single base away. CDR3 length: 13 amino acids, cysteine to phenylalanine. The retained sequence is limited to the CDR3, 39 bases, with the frame set at the first base. According to the germline V gene, CDR1 reads WSHSY and CDR2 reads SAAADI. V is trimmed back by 7 bases and J by 4 bases, and the junction contains 6 bases that no gene match accounts for. The cohort consisted of 666 healthy bone marrow donors. All cohort members were sampled while nominally healthy, although unrecorded immune exposures were likely present. The donor tested CMV seronegative, placing the donor among the roughly 340 seronegative members of the cohort. A peripheral blood sample was provided by each donor, and peripheral blood mononuclear cells were used for TCR beta sequencing. The Qiagen DNeasy Blood Extraction Kit was used to extract genomic DNA from the blood cell samples.

Library preparation used the immunoSEQ multiplex PCR assay. The multiplex PCR relied on a mix of 60 forward primers for TCR Vbeta segments and 13 reverse primers for TCR Jbeta segments. A multiplex PCR assay on genomic DNA amplified the CDR3 region of rearranged TCR beta genes. On the Illumina HiSeq System, the amplified TCR beta libraries were sequenced as 87-base-pair reads. In the authors' own workflow: In a later analysis, 70 million to 95 million unique TCR beta chains were counted across the 666 repertoires, and roughly 10 million of these chains were shared by at least two donors. Raw reads were error-corrected and collapsed into unique sequences with a nearest-neighbor algorithm that merged closely related sequences to remove PCR and sequencing errors. CDR3 sequences were aligned to IMGT reference sequences to assign V, D and J gene segments. For a sequence to be retained, at least a six-nucleotide match to both a V gene segment and a J gene segment was required. A rearrangement counted as productive if the CDR3 had no stop codons and remained in frame with V and J, and every other rearrangement counted as non-productive. Following IMGT convention, CDR3 was defined as the stretch from the second conserved V-encoded cysteine up to the conserved J-encoded phenylalanine. The earlier analysis of 550 to 650 of the donors excluded any sequence lacking an unambiguous match to a single V gene segment. An earlier analysis of 500 to 700 of the donors classified V segments as functional when productive rearrangements were above 56.7% and as segregating when the standard deviation between donors was above 5%. To diagnose cytomegalovirus status from the catalog of TCR beta chain sequences, a statistical classification framework was built. In a later analysis, TCR nucleotide sequences were compared against IMGT/GENE-DB human TR gene sequences so that V and J genes could be assigned. In a later analysis, CDR3 sequences and most-parsimonious VDJ recombination scenarios were assigned using the TCRdist pipeline. In a later analysis, each TCR beta chain was defined by its CDR3 amino acid sequence together with its V-gene family, and reads without a unique V-gene family were excluded. A later analysis removed 500 to 650 highly shared, low-generation-probability nucleotide sequences to deal with suspected cross-contamination and a sequencing artifact. A later analysis calculated a clonal expansion index for each public chain from normalized within-repertoire ranks of inferred template counts. In a later analysis, generation probabilities were computed using a VDJ recombination model fitted to out-of-frame rearrangements, and the results were checked against IGoR. In a later analysis, hypergeometric tests were used to score TCR-TCR, TCR-HLA and TCR-CMV co-occurrence, with a repertoire-size bias correction applied to TCR pairs. To estimate false discovery rates, a later analysis permuted the HLA or CMV assignments 20 times. In a later analysis, co-occurring TCRs were grouped using DBSCAN, with TCRdist sequence similarity added in when clustering inside HLA-allele-positive subsets. Repertoires with fewer than 30,000 or more than 120,000 public chains, plus five repertoires with anomalous nucleotide sharing, were excluded from co-occurrence clustering. The table comes from immuneACCESS by way of TCRdb, which keeps in-frame sequences with V and J called. Part of the clones is missing from these tables; in studies checked, under half for an unresolved V gene and the rest for unknown reasons. V and J calls plus clone size are reproduced from that table; the DNA served to infer D and trimming. This sample comprises fewer than 200,000 clones, roughly 80% of them detected only once. The ten largest clones capture 0.75% to 0.9% of the sample.

The data are from a study of cytomegalovirus exposure and HLA in healthy donors (dated by TCRdb to about 2017). Study-level background: An earlier analysis of fewer than 750 of the donors reported about 260 Gb of sequence data and 117 million unique TCR beta sequences obtained from some 200 million T cells. Because of strong linkage in the cohort, roughly 5 DR-DQ haplotypes were treated as single units for association and clustering. All discovery cohort repertoires had been generated on a single sequencing platform. To study patterns of TCR occurrence, a later analysis re-analyzed previously published TCR beta repertoires from 666 donors and added high-resolution HLA genotyping. Approximately 300 gigabases of sequencing data and approximately 93 million unique TCR sequences were included in an early release covering about 700 HLA-typed donors. To decide whether each TCR beta V gene segment behaved as functional or pseudogenic, an earlier analysis of over 500 of the donors relied on high-throughput TCR beta sequencing. Genome-wide SNP genotypes for about 55% of the roughly 670 donors were used in a later genetic analysis, which treated that subset as a discovery cohort. Besides the first cohort of around 700 subjects, a separate validation cohort made up of 120 different subjects was used. Class I and class II HLA loci were covered by the typing at four-digit resolution. On average, around 200,000 unique TCR beta nucleotide sequences were sequenced per donor among more than 350 genotyped donors of the cohort, with roughly 18% of those sequences being non-productive. The study was designed to test whether signatures of past pathogen exposure could be identified by cataloging public T cell receptors. The study combined high-throughput TCR immunosequencing, statistical association of individual TCRs with disease status, and machine learning to predict cytomegalovirus infection status. Typing coverage differed by locus: A, B, C, DRB1 and DQB1 were typed in roughly 620-630 donors, DQA1 in 522, DPA1 in approximately 600, and DPB1 in about 450. Among the roughly 400 genotyped donors, about 83% belonged to the genetic ancestry cluster associated with self-reported Caucasian donors. Using immunosequencing, the study profiled T cell repertoires from about 610 subjects and related those repertoires to cytomegalovirus serostatus. Alongside the repertoire data, information on donor age, sex, ethnicity and CMV serostatus was compiled. In the later analysis, no new phenotypic data were used to find candidate immune exposures; instead, reliance was placed on TCR beta sequences and their occurrence across donors.

Results and caveats for the whole study, not just this receptor: In a later analysis, around 15,000 TCR beta sequences were associated with specific HLA alleles at a false discovery rate of 0.05. This cohort had only TCR beta chains sequenced, and the lack of alpha or paired-chain data limited which features could be detected. In the study, 150 to 200 TCR beta chains were listed as associated with cytomegalovirus. An association between a missense DCLRE1C variant and V-gene and J-gene trimming of TCR beta chains was found in a later genetic analysis and replicated in an independent cohort. Because counts were too low, fewer than 20 rarely observed V segments, including chromosome 9 orphons, were excluded from the earlier analysis of roughly 580 of the donors. According to a later analysis, TCR association rates differed among HLA loci, with DRB1 alleles showing the most associated TCRs and HLA-C alleles showing the fewest. Compared with equally common non-associated chains, HLA-associated TCR beta chains in a later analysis were more clonally expanded and had lower generation probabilities. In a later analysis, several top co-occurrence clusters were reported to appear linked to parvovirus B19, influenza, CMV and Epstein-Barr virus. Across donors, most TCR sequences were observed very rarely, whereas some public TCRs were present in many individuals. Immune exposure information for the cohort was limited to CMV serostatus. A group of highly shared sequence variants was considered likely to be a technical artifact of the sequencing pipeline. An earlier analysis of approximately 540 of the donors showed that most TCR beta V segments appeared in productive rearrangements either about 87% or about 30% of the time, which broadly matched IMGT annotations. Roughly uniform sequencing depth across donors was assumed in presence/absence analyses, although this assumption may not hold. Because the 87-base-pair reads could not distinguish some IMGT-functional V segments, including TRBV6-2 and TRBV6-3, those segments were excluded. It was suggested by the authors that the approach could potentially be generalized to other disease states and immunological phenotypes. Cytomegalovirus status was reported to be diagnosed by the classifier with high specificity and sensitivity in both the original and validation cohorts. A few of the identified cytomegalovirus-associated TCR beta chains were confirmed in vitro to be specific for cytomegalovirus antigens. Correlated functional status among segregating V segments might be attributable to linkage disequilibrium, but an unknown experimental factor could not be ruled out. Compared with the roughly 670-donor mean, donors in an Asian-associated ancestry cluster had fewer N-insertions in productive TCRs, according to a later genetic analysis. In a later analysis, most CMV-associated TCR beta chains were found to appear HLA-restricted, with HLA associations seemingly driven largely by CMV exposure. When HLA alleles, especially DR and DQ, strongly co-occurred, attributing TCR associations to individual alleles was difficult. Because HLA typing was unavailable for some donors at each locus, only the typed subset was used in association tests. A further reported finding was that TCR beta sequences accurately predicted the HLA-A and HLA-B alleles for most subjects in the first cohort.

The source of this sequence is a woman younger than 35 in good health and CMV-seronegative. This chain is built from TRBV10-2 and TRBJ2-7; TRBD2 fits 8 bases in the junction. The sequenced material came from PBMCs. The CDR3 region: CASTDSGAYEQYF. Read as DNA, the sequence is TGCGCCAGCACTGATAGCGGGGCTTACGAGCAGTACTTC.